One and the same sample provided the 5 T cell receptor beta chains below, sequenced in a study of cytomegalovirus exposure and HLA in healthy donors. The study ran its PCR with 60 Vbeta and 13 Jbeta primers. The method was immunoSEQ multiplex PCR; TCRdb's version includes in-frame clones alone and lacks a portion of them. The data hold over 250,000 clones, with 70% to 90% observed a single time. The source material was PBMCs. Every receptor here comes from a man aged 35 to 55 in good health and CMV-seropositive.

The chain has TRBV30 and TRBJ1-5; a possible D gene is TRBD1 (6 bases). CDR1 GTSNPN and CDR2 SVGIG come from the germline V gene (reference sequence). The CDR3 loop spans 16 amino acids. Trimming removed 3 bases from V and 3 bases from J, with 18 bases in between. CDR3 sequence reads: CAWSDSDRKYNQPQHF. In DNA form, the CDR3 reads TGTGCCTGGAGCGACTCGGACAGAAAATACAATCAGCCCCAGCATTTT.

The chain combines TRBV7-2 with TRBJ2-7; D gene ambiguous. Germline V gives CDR1 SGHTA, CDR2 FQGNSA. Trimming left V 6 bases short and J 0 bases short, with 12 bases between. This CDR3 comprises 14 residues. CDR3 amino acids: CASSFRTNSYEQYF. For the CDR3, the DNA is TGTGCCAGCAGTTTCCGAACAAACTCCTACGAGCAGTACTTC.

The gene calls are TRBV27 and TRBJ2-3, with 9 bases that match TRBD2. Trimming took 7 bases from V and 8 from J; bases not matched to a gene: 10. The germline V gene has CDR1 MNHEY and CDR2 SMNVEV (reference sequence). The CDR3 extends over 14 amino acids. CDR3 residues: CASKKREESGTQYF. The CDR3 DNA reads TGTGCCAGCAAAAAGCGGGAGGAGTCTGGTACGCAGTATTTT.

This clone was counted between two and nine times. The sample contains more than one DNA sequence encoding this CDR3. The chain recombines TRBV15 with TRBJ1-1; D unclear. Germline assignment: CDR1 LNHNV and CDR2 YYDKDF (reference sequence). The CDR3 is 14 amino acids. Trimming cost V 0 bases and J 3 bases, with 8 bases left between them. The CDR3 nucleotides are TGTGCCACCAGCAGAGATCGGGGATACACTGAAGCTTTCTTT. This encodes CATSRDRGYTEAFF.

The J gene is TRBJ2-4, the V gene TRBV5-1; the D is unclear. In germline, CDR1 is SGHRS, CDR2 YFSETQ. V was pared by 1 base and J by 6 bases, with 11 bases between. The CDR3 covers 14 residues. The CDR3, as DNA: TGCGCCAGCAGCTTGCCAGGTTTCGGAAACATTCAGTACTTC. It yields the protein CASSLPGFGNIQYF.